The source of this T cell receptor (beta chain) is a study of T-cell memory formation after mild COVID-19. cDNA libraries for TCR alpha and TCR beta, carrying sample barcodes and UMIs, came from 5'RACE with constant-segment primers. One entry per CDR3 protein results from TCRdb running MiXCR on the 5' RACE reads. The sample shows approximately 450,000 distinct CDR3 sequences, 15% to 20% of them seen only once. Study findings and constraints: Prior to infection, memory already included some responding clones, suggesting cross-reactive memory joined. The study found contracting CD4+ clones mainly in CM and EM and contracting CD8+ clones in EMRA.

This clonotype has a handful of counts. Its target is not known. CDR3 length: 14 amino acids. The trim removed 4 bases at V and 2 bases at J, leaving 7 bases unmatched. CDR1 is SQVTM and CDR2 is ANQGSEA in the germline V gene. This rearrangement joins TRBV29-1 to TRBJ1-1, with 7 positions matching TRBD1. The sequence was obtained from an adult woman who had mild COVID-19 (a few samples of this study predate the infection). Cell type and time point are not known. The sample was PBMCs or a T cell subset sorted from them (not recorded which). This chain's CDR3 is CSVVKGTVNTEAFF. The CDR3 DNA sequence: TGCAGCGTTGTAAAAGGGACAGTAAACACTGAAGCTTTCTTT.